This TCR beta chain was identified in a study of T cells in Graves' hyperthyroidism and ophthalmopathy. The study's findings and limits: In validation, the model predicted ophthalmopathy. These predictions came a median roughly 6.5 months before onset.

Over 18 months, lack of ophthalmopathy progression marked Graves' hyperthyroidism as stable. V lost 0 bases and J 3 bases, leaving 9 bases between the germline ends. CDR3 length: 15 amino acids. The germline CDR1 and CDR2 sequences are SGHTA and FQGNSA. Regarding this clonotype: Its antigen is as yet unknown.

Amplification targeted TCR beta CDR3 regions from RNA transcripts. Using the HTBI primer set, a first-round RT-PCR was run on the TCR CDR3. TCRdb independently ran MiXCR on the multiplex PCR reads; one entry per CDR3 protein. The sample holds about 290,000 distinct CDR3 sequences, 16% seen once. The rearrangement uses TRBV7-2 and TRBJ2-1; a weak D match, TRBD2 (6 bases). The sequenced sample consisted of blood. This receptor was obtained from a man between 25 and 39 years old with Graves' hyperthyroidism. This CDR3 is CASSLARRDYNEQFF. The CDR3 bases are TGTGCCAGCAGCTTAGCGCGGCGGGACTACAATGAGCAGTTCTTC.